Each of the 8 T cell receptor beta chains below was sequenced from the same sample in a study of OX40 agonist ivuxolimab in advanced cancers. The protocol was immunoSEQ multiplex PCR, while the TCRdb copy is restricted to in-frame clones and leaves out a portion. The sample has roughly 84,000 clones; 81% are singletons. Sample: CD4+ or CD8+ T cells sorted from blood, taken in a trial of the OX40 agonist ivuxolimab. The receptors stem from an adult with an advanced solid tumor such as melanoma, head and neck, liver or kidney cancer.

The chain combines TRBV5-4 with TRBJ2-7, with TRBD1 matching over 9 bases. V lost 4 bases and J lost 6; bases outside the gene matches: 5. Looked up from germline, CDR1 is SGHNT and CDR2 is YYREEE (reference sequence). This CDR3 has 13 residues. CDR3 sequence (DNA): TGTGCCAGCAGCCCGGGACAGGGAATCGAGCAGTACTTC. This gives the protein CASSPGQGIEQYF.

The chain is built from TRBV25-1 and TRBJ2-1; 7 nucleotides match TRBD2. V trimming: 6 bases; J trimming: 15 bases; junction bases outside the gene matches: 20. Germline V gene data show CDR1 as MGHDK and CDR2 as SYGVNS. This CDR3 is built from 15 residues. In nucleotides, the CDR3 is TGTGCCAGCAGACCCGTCCGGGACTATCCGATAAGGGGGTTCTTC. Its translation: CASRPVRDYPIRGFF.

This clone was observed at least ten times. The rearrangement uses TRBV5-4 and TRBJ1-1, with a tentative D call TRBD1 (5 bases). The CDR3 has 17 residues. With 1 base removed from V and 3 bases from J, the gap between germline ends came to 19 bases. From germline, CDR1 is SGHNT and CDR2 YYREEE (reference sequence). The CDR3 region is CASSLQPPGKRDTEAFF. In nucleotides, the CDR3 is TGTGCCAGCAGCTTGCAACCCCCAGGGAAGAGGGACACTGAAGCTTTCTTT.

This rearrangement joins TRBV7-2 to TRBJ1-4; 11 positions match TRBD1. The CDR3 extends over 18 amino acids. J lost 3 bases, V lost 1 base, and 7 bases had no gene match. CDR1 is SGHTA, CDR2 FQGNSA, per germline. The CDR3 sequence: CASSLVRTGGLANEKLFF. As DNA, the CDR3 is TGTGCCAGCAGCTTAGTTAGGACAGGGGGCCTGGCTAATGAAAAACTGTTTTTT.

This chain joins TRBV29-1 and TRBJ1-1; D remains unclear. Germline V gene data show CDR1 as SQVTM and CDR2 as ANQGSEA. V lost 1 base, J lost 5 bases, and 14 bases lay in between. CDR3 size: 14 residues. The CDR3 loop reads CSVEGWQLGTEAFF. CDR3 nucleotides: TGCAGCGTTGAAGGATGGCAACTCGGGACTGAAGCTTTCTTT.

The chain recombines TRBV6-1 with TRBJ1-5; a weak D match, TRBD1 (5 bases). The V and J ends lost 7 bases and 0 bases respectively, with 10 bases between them. CDR1 and CDR2 from the germline V gene are MNHNS and SASEGT. The CDR3 loop spans 14 amino acids. The CDR3 loop is CASTLTASNQPQHF. The CDR3 DNA is TGTGCCAGCACTTTGACAGCTAGCAATCAGCCCCAGCATTTT.

In nucleotides, the CDR3 is TGCGCCAGCAGCCAAGAATCGGGGACCGGGGAGCTGTTTTTT. Amino acid sequence: CASSQESGTGELFF. The V gene is TRBV4-3, the J gene TRBJ2-2; D may be TRBD2 (5 bases). Trimming took off 0 bases at V and 5 bases at J, with 7 bases between the two ends. CDR1 LGHNA and CDR2 YSLEER come from the germline V gene. This CDR3 is built from 14 residues.

J is TRBJ1-2 and V is TRBV7-2; D remains ambiguous. The CDR3 runs 12 residues. Germline CDR1 reads SGHTA; CDR2 reads FQGNSA. Trimming pared 5 bases from V and 7 bases from J, leaving 11 bases between. The CDR3 DNA reads as TGTGCCAGCAGCCACGGAAGGGCTGGCTACACCTTC. Protein product: CASSHGRAGYTF. Full variable domain (remainder filled in from reference TRBV7-2 and TRBJ1-2): GAGVSQSPSNKVTEKGKDVELRCDPISGHTALYWYRQSLGQGLEFLIYFQGNSAPDKSGLPSDRFSAERTGGSVSTLTIQRTQQEDSAVYLCASSHGRAGYTFGSGTRLTVV.